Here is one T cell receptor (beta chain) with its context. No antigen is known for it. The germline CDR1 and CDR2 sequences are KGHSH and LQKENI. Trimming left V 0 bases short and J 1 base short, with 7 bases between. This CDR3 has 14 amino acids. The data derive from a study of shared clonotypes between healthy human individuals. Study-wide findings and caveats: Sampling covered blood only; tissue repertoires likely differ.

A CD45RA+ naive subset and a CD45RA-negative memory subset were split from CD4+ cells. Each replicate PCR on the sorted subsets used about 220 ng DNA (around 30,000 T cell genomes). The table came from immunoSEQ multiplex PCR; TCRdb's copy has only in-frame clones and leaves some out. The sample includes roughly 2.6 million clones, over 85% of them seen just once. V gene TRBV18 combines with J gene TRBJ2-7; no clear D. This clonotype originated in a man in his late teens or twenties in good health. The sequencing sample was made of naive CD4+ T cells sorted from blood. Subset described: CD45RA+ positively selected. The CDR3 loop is CASSPPQLSYEQYF. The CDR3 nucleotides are TGTGCCAGCTCACCACCGCAGCTGTCCTACGAGCAGTACTTC.